Listed below are T cell receptor beta chains from one sample, sequenced in a study of cytomegalovirus exposure and HLA in healthy donors. The data were produced by immunoSEQ multiplex PCR, yet TCRdb's version contains in-frame clones alone and is incomplete. Of 250,000 to 300,000 clones in the sample, about 93% were seen once. Sequences were obtained from PBMCs. These receptors originate from a girl aged 2-10 years in good health and CMV-seronegative. The CDR3 runs from the conserved cysteine through the conserved F or W. D genes are given only for firm matches. Size values are once, few and many counts, or a class for expanded clones, and some rows have none.

v_gene	d_gene	abundance	j_gene	CDR3nt	CDR3aa
TRBV6-5	NA	NA	TRBJ2-3	TGTGCCAGCAGCACTCCCCACGGGGATACGCAGTATTTT	CASSTPHGDTQYF
TRBV5-1	TRBD2	NA	TRBJ2-7	TGCGCCAGCAGCTTGGCCCGAGTGACTAGCGGCTCCTACGAGCAGTACTTC	CASSLARVTSGSYEQYF
TRBV30	TRBD1	NA	TRBJ2-5	TGTGCCTGGGCCTACACAGGGGTGGAGACCCAGTACTTC	CAWAYTGVETQYF
TRBV4-2	NA	NA	TRBJ1-2	TGTGCCAGCAGCCACGGACAGTCTGGCTACACCTTC	CASSHGQSGYTF
TRBV27	NA	NA	TRBJ2-1	TGTGCCAGCAGTTTCCTGGGCAACAATGAGCAGTTCTTC	CASSFLGNNEQFF
TRBV4-1	NA	NA	TRBJ1-2	TGCGCCAGCAGCCCAGCGTACGGGGATACCTATGGCTACACCTTC	CASSPAYGDTYGYTF
TRBV4-2	NA	NA	TRBJ2-7	TGTGCCAGCAGCCAACTTTTCTCGCCGAGAGGAGCTGACGAGCAGTACTTC	CASSQLFSPRGADEQYF
TRBV4-1	NA	NA	TRBJ2-3	TGCGCCAGCAGCCAAGATTTGACGGGAATCGCAGATACGCAGTATTTT	CASSQDLTGIADTQYF
TRBV10-3	NA	NA	TRBJ1-3	TGTGCCATCAGCGAGATGATGACGGGGTCTGGAAACACCATATATTTT	CAISEMMTGSGNTIYF
TRBV10-1	NA	NA	TRBJ2-1	TGCGCCAGCAGTGACGCGCCAGGGTGGGTCAATGAGCAGTTCTTC	CASSDAPGWVNEQFF
TRBV11-2	TRBD1	NA	TRBJ2-7	TGTGCCAGCAGCTTCACTGGGACAGGGGTCCTCTACGAGCAGTACTTC	CASSFTGTGVLYEQYF
TRBV14	TRBD2	NA	TRBJ2-6	TGTGCCAGCAGCCGACTAGCGGATAGATTTGGGGCCAACGTCCTGACTTTC	CASSRLADRFGANVLTF
TRBV9	TRBD2	once	TRBJ2-5	TGTGCCAGCAGCGTATCTAGCGGGCAAGAGACCCAGTACTTC	CASSVSSGQETQYF